The entry that follows covers one T cell receptor beta chain sequence. As yet, its antigen is unknown. This specimen comes from a study of shared clonotypes between healthy human individuals. This table comes from immunoSEQ multiplex PCR, and its TCRdb copy is limited to in-frame clones, with some not included. The table lists fewer than 3 million clones, roughly 90% of them singletons. The study, taken as a whole, reports: Of the naive CD4 clonotypes, about 5% were shared across a handful of donors. It was anticipated that sequencing depth would influence how many clonotypes donors shared. Owing to a small donor count, the genetic and exposure-history diversity represented was limited. Clonotypes not shared had lower generation probabilities than those common to all four donors.

From germline, CDR1 is MNHEY and CDR2 SVGAGI. V lost 6 bases and J lost 3, with 16 bases in between. This CDR3 comprises 15 residues. This TCR derives from a man younger than 35 in good health. Some clones in this sample may be carry-over from other donors' samples. The sample was naive CD4+ T cells from PBMCs. Subset noted: CD45RA+ positively selected. V and J are TRBV6-5 and TRBJ2-3; D is perhaps TRBD2 (6 bases). CDR3 protein: CASSRLQTSTDTQYF. DNA for the CDR3: TGTGCCAGCAGCCGCTTACAGACTAGTACAGATACGCAGTATTTT.